The 26 T cell receptor beta chains in this list originate from one sample, sequenced in a study of post-analysis software for immune sequencing data. Unique molecular identifiers were carried by the TCR beta cDNA libraries. TCRdb re-analysed the PCR reads in MiXCR, keeping a single row per CDR3 protein. The repertoire includes 400,000 to 500,000 distinct CDR3 sequences, approximately 38% of them detected once, and around 8% sits in the top ten. The antigens these receptors bind are not known. The study, taken as a whole, reports: Five or six TRBV segments were more frequent in patients than controls; TRBV5-6, TRBV5-1 and TRBV20-1 belonged to this group.

The sample comprised blood. These receptors were collected from a girl under 10 years old with multiple sclerosis.

The J gene is TRBJ2-7, the V gene TRBV12-3 or TRBV12-4, with D uncertain. The CDR3 has 16 amino acids. V shed 6 bases and J shed 1 base, with 19 bases lying between them. The CDR3 DNA reads TGTGCCAGCAGCAGCCCGAGGTCGGGTTTATCCTACGAGCAGTACTTC. Translated, it gives CASSSPRSGLSYEQYF.

This clonotype was detected only a few times. This chain joins TRBV9 and TRBJ2-7, with 7 nucleotides matching TRBD2. This CDR3 has 16 amino acids. The J segment lost 2 bases and the V segment lost 0 bases, leaving 8 bases of the junction unmatched. Per the germline V gene, CDR1 is SGDLS and CDR2 is YYNGEE. CDR3 protein: CASSVGLGGSPYEQYF. CDR3 nucleotide sequence: TGTGCCAGCAGCGTAGGACTGGGCGGGAGCCCCTACGAGCAGTACTTC.

The chain is built from TRBV13 and TRBJ2-5; D gene uncertain. CDR1 and CDR2 (germline): PRHDT, FYEKMQ (reference sequence). The V and J ends lost 5 bases and 5 bases respectively, with 21 bases between them. The CDR3 has 16 residues. DNA of the CDR3: TGTGCCAGCAGCGCCCTACCGGCTAGGGTTTGGGAGACCCAGTACTTC. It translates to CASSALPARVWETQYF. Based on the CDR3 plus reference TRBV13 and TRBJ2-5, the full variable domain is AAGVIQSPRHLIKEKRETATLKCYPIPRHDTVYWYQQGPGQDPQFLISFYEKMQSDKGSIPDRFSAQQFSDYHSELNMSSLELGDSALYFCASSALPARVWETQYFGPGTRLLVL.

This clonotype has only a few counts. This chain links TRBV7-2 with TRBJ2-1; D perhaps matches TRBD1 (6 bases). Deletions cut 1 base from V and 8 bases from J, with 18 bases between. Germline-derived CDR1 and CDR2 are SGHTA and FQGNSA. This CDR3 region has 16 residues. CDR3 region: CASSLVGAGNRDEQFF. In DNA form, the CDR3 reads TGTGCCAGCAGCTTAGTGGGGGCCGGAAATCGGGATGAGCAGTTCTTC.

In DNA, the CDR3 is TGTGCCAGCAGTGAAACGAGGTACGAGCAGTACTTC. This gives the protein CASSETRYEQYF. The genes are TRBV2 and TRBJ2-7; no clear D. The CDR3 runs to 12 residues. The V end was cut by 2 bases, the J end by 4 bases, with 6 bases between. Germline lookup yields CDR1 SNHLY and CDR2 FYNNEI.

The sample holds a few counts of this clonotype. CDR3 residues: CSALRLAGAYEQYF. CDR3 in DNA: TGCAGTGCCCTCAGACTAGCGGGGGCCTACGAGCAGTACTTC. This chain links TRBV20-1 with TRBJ2-7; 12 bases map to TRBD2. Per the germline V gene, CDR1 is DFQATT and CDR2 is SNEGSKA (reference sequence). This CDR3 is 14 amino acids long. V trimming: 6 bases; J trimming: 2 bases; junction bases outside the gene matches: 5.

The chain recombines TRBV28 with TRBJ2-5; possibly TRBD2 for D (5 bases). Trimming pared 10 bases from V and 4 bases from J, leaving 16 bases between. The CDR3 loop spans 13 amino acids. Germline CDR1 is MDHEN and CDR2 is SYDVKM. CDR3 bases: TGTGCCATCCGGAGCGGTAGCCTAGAGACCCAGTACTTC. Translated, it gives CAIRSGSLETQYF. The full variable domain, rest sourced from reference TRBV28 and TRBJ2-5, is DVKVTQSSRYLVKRTGEKVFLECVQDMDHENMFWYRQDPGLGLRLIYFSYDVKMKEKGDIPEGYSVSREKKERFSLILESASTNQTSMYLCAIRSGSLETQYFGPGTRLLVL.

Only a few counts were recorded for this clonotype. The J gene is TRBJ2-2, the V gene TRBV6-4; D is undetermined. The CDR3 has 15 residues. Per germline, CDR1 MRHNA and CDR2 SNTAGT. V was shortened by 0 bases and J by 0 bases, with 5 bases between the two germline ends. The CDR3 protein is CASSDSGANTGELFF. CDR3 coding DNA: TGTGCCAGCAGTGACTCGGGCGCGAACACCGGGGAGCTGTTTTTT.

This clonotype appeared a few times. This rearrangement joins TRBV5-1 to TRBJ1-2, with 9 nucleotides matching TRBD1. V was clipped by 4 bases and J by 3 bases; unmatched bases: 10. Germline values: CDR1 SGHRS, CDR2 YFSETQ. The CDR3 has 16 residues. The CDR3 protein is CASSLTGGAPDYGYTF. Written as DNA, the CDR3 is TGCGCCAGCAGCCTCACAGGGGGCGCTCCGGACTATGGCTACACCTTC.

There are a few counts of this clonotype. The rearrangement links TRBV6-6 to TRBJ1-2; D remains ambiguous. Trimming left V 2 bases short and J 4 bases short, with 17 bases between. The CDR3 consists of 16 residues. CDR1 and CDR2 from the germline V gene are MNHNY and SVGAGI (reference sequence). The DNA of the CDR3 is TGTGCCAGCAGTTACGGCCCGACCGGGGTTGGCTATGGCTACACCTTC. It is translated as CASSYGPTGVGYGYTF.

V gene TRBV27 combines with J gene TRBJ2-5, with D possibly called TRBD1 or TRBD2 (5 bases each). Germline V gene data show CDR1 as MNHEY and CDR2 as SMNVEV (reference sequence). Trimming removed 2 bases at V and 13 bases at J, with 20 bases between. The CDR3 runs to 14 residues. The CDR3 nucleotides read TGTGCCAGCAGTTTAAGCCCCTCGAGGGGCCCCAGGTACTTC. As protein: CASSLSPSRGPRYF.

This clonotype was recorded a few times. CDR3: CASSIQTAGEQFF. The CDR3 region has the DNA TGTGCCAGCAGCATCCAGACTGCCGGTGAGCAGTTCTTC. The chain recombines TRBV7-2 with TRBJ2-1; D gene uncertain. V was clipped by 5 bases and J by 9 bases, with 14 bases between them. In germline, CDR1 is SGHTA, CDR2 FQGNSA. This CDR3 is built from 13 residues.

This clonotype was seen a few times. This chain uses TRBV5-6 with TRBJ2-1, with 7 positions matching TRBD2. V dropped 1 base and J dropped 4; count of bases not matched to a gene: 8. Germline CDR1 and CDR2: SGHDT and YYEEEE. This CDR3 contains 16 residues. Written as DNA, the CDR3 is TGTGCCAGCAGCTTGTCTACACGGGACTATTACAATGAGCAGTTCTTC. Translation: CASSLSTRDYYNEQFF.

The chain recombines TRBV5-1 with TRBJ1-6; possibly TRBD1 for D (6 bases). Trimming took 0 bases from V and 0 from J, leaving 10 bases between them. Germline assignment: CDR1 SGHRS and CDR2 YFSETQ. This CDR3 region has 17 residues. In DNA form, the CDR3 reads TGCGCCAGCAGCTTGGTTGGGGGCGACTCCTATAATTCACCCCTCCACTTT. Translated: CASSLVGGDSYNSPLHF.

This clonotype came up a few times. The chain recombines TRBV4-1 with TRBJ1-2; D is possibly TRBD1 (6 bases). Trimming left V 4 bases short and J 5 bases short, with 17 bases between. CDR1 and CDR2 from the germline V gene are MGHRA and YSYEKL. The CDR3 covers 15 residues. The CDR3, as DNA: TGCGCCAGCAGCCCGACATATCAGGGGCAGTATGGCTACACCTTC. This sequence encodes CASSPTYQGQYGYTF.

The rearrangement joins TRBV10-3 to TRBJ1-1; no firm D call. Germline V gene sequence: CDR1 ENHRY, CDR2 SYGVKD. CDR3 length: 12 amino acids. V lost 5 bases, J lost 5 bases, and 9 bases lay in between. CDR3 in DNA: TGTGCCATCAGTACGTCGGTGACTGAAGCTTTCTTT. Translation: CAISTSVTEAFF.

A few counts support this clonotype. J is TRBJ2-1 and V is TRBV9; 8 bases map to TRBD2. Matching the DNA end better, TRBJ2-7 makes the J call doubtful. Germline CDR1 reads SGDLS; CDR2 reads YYNGEE. The CDR3 extends over 15 amino acids. The CDR3 here is CASSVGGGGMYEQYF. The CDR3 region has the DNA TGTGCCAGCAGCGTAGGAGGCGGGGGGATGTACGAGCAGTACTTC.

V and J are TRBV20-1 and TRBJ2-3; D is unclear. CDR1 is DFQATT, CDR2 SNEGSKA, per germline (reference sequence). Trimming left V 4 bases short and J 5 bases short, with 13 bases between. CDR3 length equals 13 residues. CDR3 amino acids: CSAKPAGGDTQYF. The CDR3 DNA is TGCAGTGCTAAGCCGGCAGGCGGAGATACGCAGTATTTT.

The rearrangement links TRBV29-1 to TRBJ2-7; D might be TRBD1 (7 bases). Trimming removed 6 bases from V and 3 bases from J, with 21 bases in between. The CDR3 is made up of 15 amino acids. CDR1 is SQVTM, CDR2 ANQGSEA, per germline. CDR3 protein: CSVSKTGSGLYEQYF. For the CDR3, the DNA is TGCAGCGTCTCAAAGACAGGGAGCGGGCTCTACGAGCAGTACTTC.

J is TRBJ2-7 and V is TRBV6-5; TRBD2 aligns across 9 bases. The CDR3 extends over 16 amino acids. V lost 0 bases to trimming and J lost 5 bases; unmatched junction nucleotides: 8. Per the germline V gene, CDR1 is MNHEY and CDR2 is SVGAGI. The CDR3: CASSYSLAGGLHEQYF. Here the CDR3 DNA reads TGTGCCAGCAGTTACTCTTTGGCGGGGGGGCTCCACGAGCAGTACTTC.

The chain combines TRBV12-3 or TRBV12-4 with TRBJ1-6; perhaps TRBD1 as D (5 bases). Trimming pared 7 bases from V and 3 bases from J, leaving 13 bases between. The CDR3 loop spans 15 amino acids. The CDR3 is CASIEGEGYNSPLHF. The CDR3 DNA reads TGTGCCAGCATCGAAGGGGAGGGCTATAATTCACCCCTCCACTTT.

In this sample, this clonotype turned up a few times. The V call is TRBV2, the J call TRBJ1-5; D is ambiguous. The CDR3 runs 13 residues. CDR1 and CDR2 (germline): SNHLY, FYNNEI. V lost 6 bases, J lost 6 bases, and 12 bases lay in between. The CDR3 protein is CASSPEAVQPQHF. The CDR3 DNA is TGTGCCAGCAGCCCTGAGGCGGTTCAGCCCCAGCATTTT.

This clonotype was picked up a small number of times. A junction boundary mismatches the germline segment, possibly from a read error. The V gene is TRBV7-3, the J gene TRBJ2-1; unclear D gene. The CDR3 length is 15 residues. Per germline, CDR1 SGHTA and CDR2 FQGTGA. This CDR3 reads CASSLIPASRNEQFF. The CDR3 region has the DNA TGTGCCAGCAGCCTCATCCCGGCCAGTAGGAATGAACAGTTCTTC.

The gene calls are TRBV7-2 and TRBJ2-7, with D maybe TRBD2 (5 bases). Germline V gives CDR1 SGHTA, CDR2 FQGNSA. The CDR3 loop spans 14 amino acids. V dropped 5 bases and J dropped 2 bases, with 13 bases sitting between them. The DNA of the CDR3 is TGTGCCAGCAGCCCGTCCCGGGATGCCTACGAGCAGTACTTC. The encoded protein is CASSPSRDAYEQYF.

This clonotype came up a few times. This chain links TRBV21-1 with TRBJ1-6; TRBD1 is the table's D call and was not checked against the DNA. TRBV21-1 is noted as a pseudogene. This CDR3 has 15 amino acids. CDR3 DNA: TGTGCCAGCAGCAAAGCAAAGAGGGATAGGTCACCCCTCCACTTT. Translating it yields CASSKAKRDRSPLHF.

The chain uses TRBV9 and TRBJ2-7; maybe TRBD2 (6 bases). The CDR3 has 15 amino acids. CDR1 is SGDLS and CDR2 is YYNGEE in the germline V gene. V lost 0 bases to trimming and J lost 1 base, with 11 bases between them. The CDR3 coding sequence is TGTGCCAGCAGCGTAGCCCCGGGGACTTCCTACGAGCAGTACTTC. Translated: CASSVAPGTSYEQYF.